This passage covers 5 T cell receptor beta chains from one sample sequenced in a study of shared clonotypes between healthy human individuals. This table comes from immunoSEQ multiplex PCR, and its TCRdb copy is limited to in-frame clones, with some not included. Of over a million clones in the sample, 75% to 80% were seen once. Sequenced sample: memory CD4+ T cells from PBMCs. Specified subset: CD45RA-negative fraction. These receptors were collected from a man younger than 35 in good health. Some clones in this sample may be carry-over from other donors' samples.

The chain employs TRBV2 and TRBJ1-5; 7 bases fit TRBD1. The V gene end was trimmed by 7 bases and the J gene end by 3 bases; junction bases not matched to a gene: 6. Germline CDR1 is SNHLY and CDR2 is FYNNEI. This CDR3 contains 14 residues. The CDR3 nucleotides read TGTGCCAGCATCGCTGACAGGGCCAATCAGCCCCAGCATTTT. Its translation is CASIADRANQPQHF.

This chain uses TRBV6-5 with TRBJ1-1, with TRBD1 as a possible D gene (6 bases). V was pared by 4 bases and J by 1 base, with 13 bases between. Looked up from germline, CDR1 is MNHEY and CDR2 is SVGAGI. The CDR3 contains 15 residues. The CDR3 DNA follows: TGTGCCAGCAGTTGGCAGGGGACAACGAACACTGAAGCTTTCTTT. Residues: CASSWQGTTNTEAFF.

The J gene is TRBJ1-5, the V gene TRBV30, with D unclear. V dropped 3 bases and J dropped 3 bases, with 15 bases sitting between them. Germline loops: CDR1 GTSNPN, CDR2 SVGIG (reference sequence). CDR3 length equals 15 residues. CDR3 residues: CAWSALLGSNQPQHF. In DNA form, the CDR3 reads TGTGCCTGGAGCGCACTTTTGGGATCCAATCAGCCCCAGCATTTT.

A remark on this clone: Other DNA sequences in this specimen translate into the identical CDR3. The chain joins TRBV29-1 to TRBJ2-1, with D perhaps assigned TRBD1 or TRBD2 (6 bases each). CDR1 and CDR2 (germline): SQVTM, ANQGSEA. The CDR3 runs 12 residues. Trimming cost V 4 bases and J 6 bases, with 10 bases left between them. The DNA for the CDR3 is TGCAGCGTTGGAGGGGGAGGCAATGAGCAGTTCTTC. This sequence encodes CSVGGGGNEQFF.

This clone was detected a few times. J is TRBJ1-2 and V is TRBV4-2; D possibly corresponds to TRBD1 (5 bases). The V end was cut by 1 base, the J end by 8 bases, with 17 bases between. Germline values: CDR1 LGHNA, CDR2 YNFKEQ. CDR3 size: 15 residues. The CDR3: CASSQGEGGAGGYTF. DNA of the CDR3: TGTGCCAGCAGCCAAGGTGAGGGCGGGGCTGGGGGCTACACCTTC.